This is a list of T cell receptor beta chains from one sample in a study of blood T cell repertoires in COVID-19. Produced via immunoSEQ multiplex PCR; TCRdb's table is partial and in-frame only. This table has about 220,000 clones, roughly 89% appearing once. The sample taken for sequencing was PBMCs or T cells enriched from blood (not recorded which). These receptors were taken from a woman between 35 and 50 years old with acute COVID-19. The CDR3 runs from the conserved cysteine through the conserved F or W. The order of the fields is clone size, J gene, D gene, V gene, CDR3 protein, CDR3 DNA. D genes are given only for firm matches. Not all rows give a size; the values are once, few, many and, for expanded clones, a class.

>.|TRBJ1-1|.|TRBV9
CASGGTEAFF
TGTGCCTCCGGGGGGACTGAAGCTTTCTTT
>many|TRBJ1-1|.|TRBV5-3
CARSLEVLQGQLNTEAFF
TGTGCCAGAAGCTTGGAAGTCCTCCAAGGACAGTTGAACACTGAAGCTTTCTTT
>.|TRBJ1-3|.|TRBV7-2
CASSLAYRLRTGNTIYF
TGTGCCAGCAGCTTAGCGTACAGGCTCAGAACTGGAAACACCATATATTTT
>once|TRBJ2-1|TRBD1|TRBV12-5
CASGLWGTGSYNEQFF
TGTGCTAGTGGTTTATGGGGGACAGGCTCCTACAATGAGCAGTTCTTC
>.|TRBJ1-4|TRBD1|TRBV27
CASSLSSGGYGEKLFF
TGTGCCAGCAGTTTATCCTCAGGGGGTTACGGTGAAAAACTGTTTTTT
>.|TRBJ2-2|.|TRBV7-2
CASSFKGRETGELFF
TGTGCCAGCAGCTTTAAGGGGCGGGAAACCGGGGAGCTGTTTTTT
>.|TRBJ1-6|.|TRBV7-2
CASSLHGINSPLHF
TGTGCCAGCAGCTTACACGGGATCAATTCACCCCTCCACTTT
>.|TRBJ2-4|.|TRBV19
CASSIDLEDSAENIQYF
TGTGCCAGTAGTATAGATTTGGAGGACAGCGCGGAAAACATTCAGTACTTC
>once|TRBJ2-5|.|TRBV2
CASKGVQSGQFRWTQYF
TGTGCCAGCAAGGGTGTACAGAGCGGCCAATTTCGGTGGACCCAGTACTTC
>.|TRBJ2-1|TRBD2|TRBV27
CASSLSAGGYNEQFF
TGTGCCAGCAGTTTATCTGCGGGGGGCTACAATGAGCAGTTCTTC
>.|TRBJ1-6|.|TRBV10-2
CASSEWGPSSYNSPLHF
TGCGCCAGCAGTGAGTGGGGGCCTAGCTCCTATAATTCACCCCTCCACTTT
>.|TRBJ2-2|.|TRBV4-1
CASSQMPGGGIGELFF
TGCGCCAGCAGCCAAATGCCGGGGGGCGGGATCGGGGAGCTGTTTTTT
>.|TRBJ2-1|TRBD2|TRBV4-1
CASSQVILAGGMGEQFF
TGCGCCAGCAGCCAAGTAATTCTAGCGGGGGGCATGGGTGAGCAGTTCTTC
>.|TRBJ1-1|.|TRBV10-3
CAISESGGANTEAFF
TGTGCCATCAGTGAGTCGGGGGGGGCAAACACTGAAGCTTTCTTT
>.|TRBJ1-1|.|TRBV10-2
CASSERGRVTEAFF
TGCGCCAGCAGTGAGCGTGGCAGGGTCACTGAAGCTTTCTTT
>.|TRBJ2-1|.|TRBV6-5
CASSYTDRSYNEQFF
TGTGCCAGCAGTTACACGGACAGATCCTACAATGAGCAGTTCTTC
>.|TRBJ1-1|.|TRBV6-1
CASSELAGYTEAFF
TGTGCCAGCAGTGAACTTGCGGGGTACACTGAAGCTTTCTTT
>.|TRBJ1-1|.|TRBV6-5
CASRASGNTEAFF
TGTGCCAGCAGGGCCTCAGGGAACACTGAAGCTTTCTTT
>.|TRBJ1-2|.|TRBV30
CAWSVRGPGGYGYTF
TGTGCCTGGAGTGTACGAGGGCCCGGGGGCTATGGCTACACCTTC
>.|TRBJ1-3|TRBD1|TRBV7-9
CASSSLGQGAGNTIYF
TGTGCCAGCAGCTCCCTAGGCCAGGGGGCAGGAAACACCATATATTTT
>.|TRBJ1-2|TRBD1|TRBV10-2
CASSEWTGGGYGYTF
TGCGCCAGCAGTGAATGGACAGGGGGCGGCTATGGCTACACCTTC
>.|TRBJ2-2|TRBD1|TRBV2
CASSVTEATGGPGGELFF
TGTGCCAGCAGTGTGACAGAAGCGACAGGGGGTCCTGGAGGGGAGCTGTTTTTT
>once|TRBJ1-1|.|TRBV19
CASRPGAGRQARTEAFF
TGTGCCAGTAGACCAGGGGCGGGCCGTCAAGCCAGAACTGAAGCTTTCTTT
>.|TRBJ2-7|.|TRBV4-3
CASSQDNRGSYEQYF
TGCGCCAGCAGCCAAGATAATAGGGGGTCCTACGAGCAGTACTTC
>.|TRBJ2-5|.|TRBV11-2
CASKLGRGRNLPKETQYF
TGTGCCAGCAAATTAGGGCGTGGGAGAAACTTACCGAAAGAGACCCAGTACTTC
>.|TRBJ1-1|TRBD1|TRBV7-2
CASSFTGEITEAFF
TGTGCCAGCAGCTTTACAGGGGAGATCACTGAAGCTTTCTTT
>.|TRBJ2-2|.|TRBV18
CASSSFTGELFF
TGTGCCAGCTCCTCCTTCACCGGGGAGCTGTTTTTT
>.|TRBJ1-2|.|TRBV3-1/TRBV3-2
CASSPGMSGYTF
TGTGCCAGCAGCCCAGGTATGAGTGGCTACACCTTC
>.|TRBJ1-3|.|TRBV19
CASSILGRGSGNTIYF
TGTGCCAGTAGTATATTAGGCCGGGGATCTGGAAACACCATATATTTT
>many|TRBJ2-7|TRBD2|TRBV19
CASSKLAGAYEQYF
TGTGCCAGTAGTAAGCTAGCGGGGGCGTACGAGCAGTACTTC
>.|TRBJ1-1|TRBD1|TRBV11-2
CASSLRDREGTEAFF
TGTGCCAGCAGCTTGAGGGACAGGGAAGGCACTGAAGCTTTCTTT
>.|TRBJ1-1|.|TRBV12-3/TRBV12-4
CASSFVRGTEAFF
TGTGCCAGCAGTTTCGTAAGGGGCACTGAAGCTTTCTTT
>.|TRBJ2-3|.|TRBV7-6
CASSLGQAPTDTQYF
TGTGCCAGCAGCTTAGGGCAGGCCCCCACAGATACGCAGTATTTT
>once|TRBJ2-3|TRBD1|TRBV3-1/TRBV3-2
CASSQDRDRVWDTQYF
TGTGCCAGCAGCCAAGACCGGGACAGGGTCTGGGATACGCAGTATTTT